This record looks at one TCR beta chain sequence and its context. The data belong to a study of T-cell memory formation after mild COVID-19. TCRdb re-derived calls from the 5' RACE reads in MiXCR, one entry per CDR3 protein. This table holds about 49,000 distinct CDR3 sequences, 27% found once. This CDR3 is built from 15 residues. V was trimmed by 1 base and J by 2 bases, leaving 12 bases between them. Per germline, CDR1 SGHDT and CDR2 YYEEEE. This chain connects TRBV5-6 to TRBJ1-2; D is unclear. Sequenced material: PBMCs or a T cell subset sorted from them (not recorded which). The receptor comes from a man aged 18 to 30 who had mild COVID-19 (a few samples of this study predate the infection). Cell type and time point are not known. CDR3 protein: CASSLTTGTNYGYTF. The CDR3 nucleotides are TGTGCCAGCAGCTTGACTACGGGAACCAACTATGGCTACACCTTC.